Sequencing of this T cell receptor beta chain was carried out in a study of neoadjuvant nivolumab and ipilimumab in lung cancer (dated by TCRdb to the early 2020s). With regard to the full study: Nivolumab was administered intravenously at 3 mg/kg on days 1, 15 and 29, and in the combination arm ipilimumab 1 mg/kg was added on day 1 only. For each study arm, the primary endpoint of the trial was the rate of major pathologic response (MPR) in the intention-to-treat population. Of the roughly 45 patients with operable NSCLC treated in the trial, roughly 23 were randomized to nivolumab monotherapy and some 21 to nivolumab plus ipilimumab. TCR repertoires in pretherapy (baseline) peripheral blood were compared with TCR repertoires in tumors resected at surgery after neoadjuvant immune checkpoint blockade. Seven patients had matched pretherapy and resected tumor pairs analyzed, with four treated with nivolumab and three with nivolumab plus ipilimumab. Beyond this particular receptor, the publication reports: TCR richness in pretherapy blood showed a positive correlation with richness in tumors resected after neoadjuvant therapy (Spearman R ≈ 0.8). From pretherapy to surgery, tumor T-cell richness and clonality increased in three of three dual-therapy tumors but in only two of four nivolumab-treated tumors. TCR richness and clonality were greater in resected tumors than in tumor-adjacent uninvolved lung, and increases were seen in more dual-therapy-treated tumors. No significant correlation was found between TCR clonality and pathologic tumor regression, and only one major-pathologic-response sample was available for the clonality analysis. A small number of samples underwent TCR sequencing.

This clone was found a few times. There is no known antigen for this receptor. No much larger clone is present one base from it, and per-base qualities are unavailable. Including the terminal cysteine and phenylalanine, the CDR3 comprises 13 residues. Only the CDR3 DNA is retained, 39 bases long and in frame from the first base. V is reduced by 6 bases and J by 1 base, leaving a spacing of 9 bases between them. Via the germline V gene, CDR1 is SGHTA and CDR2 FQGNSA. The intended sense of this specimen's time point label: at surgical resection after neoadjuvant nivolumab +/- ipilimumab. Samples came from the phase 2 randomized NEOSTAR trial, which tested neoadjuvant nivolumab or nivolumab plus ipilimumab followed by surgery in operable NSCLC. To prepare the library, the immunoSEQ multiplex PCR assay was applied. The study's own analysis went as follows. Repertoires were summarized by richness and clonality, and significantly expanded and contracted clones were identified between pre- and post-therapy samples. TCRdb retrieved this table from immuneACCESS and kept in-frame rearrangements only. Not all clones are present; in checked studies, unresolved V genes account for under half, and no reason is known for the remainder. For V, J and clone size, that table is used; D and trimming come from the DNA. The sample table lists about 17,000 clones, approximately 79% of them with a count of one. About 7.8% of the sample belongs to the ten largest clones.

The sequence derives from an adult with non-small cell lung cancer. The specimen was tumor tissue, collected after neoadjuvant nivolumab, alone or with ipilimumab, at or shortly before surgery. Recombination joined TRBV7-2 with TRBJ1-1; the D gene cannot be resolved reliably. CDR3 sequence: CASRSRANTEAFF. The DNA sequence is TGTGCCAGCAGGAGCCGAGCGAACACTGAAGCTTTCTTT.